These 30 T cell receptor beta chains share one sample of origin, sequenced in a study of Ad26.COV2.S vaccination and SARS-CoV-2 variants. The table came from immunoSEQ multiplex PCR; TCRdb's copy has only in-frame clones and leaves some out. The table has approximately 90,000 clones, roughly 84% seen once. This material consisted of peripheral blood, taken after recovery from COVID-19. The receptor set was obtained from a human donor who had recovered from COVID-19.

The count of this clone is one. V and J are TRBV3-1 (or the pseudogene TRBV3-2) and TRBJ2-3; TRBD2 matches at 9 bases. The ends lost 0 bases at V and 4 bases at J; junction bases unmatched: 5. Looked up from germline, CDR1 is LGHDT and CDR2 is YNNKEL (reference sequence). The CDR3 totals 16 residues. The CDR3 DNA sequence: TGTGCCAGCAGCCAAGATTTAGCGGGAGTCCCAGATACGCAGTATTTT. This gives the protein CASSQDLAGVPDTQYF.

The chain recombines TRBV5-1 with TRBJ2-1; no reliable D call. CDR1 is SGHRS, CDR2 YFSETQ, per germline. CDR3 length: 13 amino acids. V lost 5 bases, J lost 8 bases, and 14 bases lay in between. CDR3 in DNA: TGCGCCAGCAGTTCTGCCCAAAGCGATGAGCAGTTCTTC. Protein: CASSSAQSDEQFF.

V is TRBV13 and J is TRBJ1-5; the D gene is possibly TRBD1 (6 bases). The germline gives CDR1 PRHDT, CDR2 FYEKMQ (reference sequence). There are 14 residues in the CDR3. Trimming cost V 0 bases and J 4 bases, with 7 bases left between them. The CDR3 DNA follows: TGTGCCAGCAGCTTAGGCCAGGGGAATCAGCCCCAGCATTTT. Its translation is CASSLGQGNQPQHF.

The rearrangement links TRBV11-2 to TRBJ2-2; TRBD2 agrees at 7 bases. The CDR3 sequence is 14 residues long. The junction had 11 bases not matched to a gene; V was cut back by 11 bases and J by 5 bases. Germline CDR1 and CDR2: SGHAT and FQNNGV. The CDR3 sequence: CAGEGAGRTGELFF. In DNA form, the CDR3 reads TGTGCCGGGGAGGGAGCGGGACGGACCGGGGAGCTGTTTTTT.

J is TRBJ1-2 and V is TRBV19, with D hard to call. There are 14 residues in the CDR3. V lost 10 bases to trimming and J lost 3 bases, with 18 bases between them. From germline, CDR1 is LNHDA and CDR2 SQIVND (reference sequence). The CDR3 sequence: CATTESRRDYGYTF. CDR3 nucleotide sequence: TGTGCCACCACTGAGTCACGGCGGGACTATGGCTACACCTTC.

The CDR3 sequence: CASSLIHLNTEAFF. The CDR3 nucleotides are TGTGCCAGTAGTCTAATACATCTGAACACTGAAGCTTTCTTT. This chain joins TRBV19 and TRBJ1-1, with unresolved D. Trimming shortened V by 5 bases and J by 0 bases, and 10 bases separated the two germline ends. This CDR3 comprises 14 residues. Germline assignment: CDR1 LNHDA and CDR2 SQIVND (reference sequence).

This clone was seen a single time. This chain joins TRBV2 and TRBJ2-7; 10 nucleotides agree with TRBD1. With 7 bases clipped from V and 4 bases from J, the junction kept 7 bases outside the gene matches. This CDR3 contains 14 residues. Germline CDR1 and CDR2: SNHLY and FYNNEI. CDR3 coding DNA: TGTGCCAGCAAAATGCCGGGACAGGGGTACGAGCAGTACTTC. Protein sequence: CASKMPGQGYEQYF.

This chain uses TRBV11-3 with TRBJ1-1; no firm D call. Germline lookup yields CDR1 SGHNT and CDR2 YENEEA. V was cut by 5 bases and J by 0 bases, with 7 bases left in between. This CDR3 has 13 amino acids. CDR3 region: CASSRTVNTEAFF. The CDR3 nucleotides are TGTGCCAGCAGCCGGACCGTGAACACTGAAGCTTTCTTT.

The chain couples TRBV27 to TRBJ2-3, with a weak D call TRBD1 (6 bases). CDR1 is MNHEY and CDR2 is SMNVEV in the germline V gene (reference sequence). V was shortened by 5 bases and J by 3 bases, with 9 bases between the two germline ends. This CDR3 spans 13 amino acids. The DNA for the CDR3 is TGTGCCAGCAGTACAGGGATGACAGATACGCAGTATTTT. This gives the protein CASSTGMTDTQYF.

Turning to this clone: Its ends do not fully match the called genes, so a read error is possible. The chain employs TRBV19 and TRBJ1-4; TRBD1 matches at 9 bases. Germline V gene data show CDR1 as LNHDA and CDR2 as SQIVND (reference sequence). The CDR3 length is 12 residues. The CDR3 DNA sequence: TGTGCCAGTAGTATTGTGGGACAGGGTCCCGTTTTT. It is translated as CASSIVGQGPVF.

The V gene is TRBV19, the J gene TRBJ1-1, with 7 bases that match TRBD1. V lost 7 bases, J lost 3 bases, and 8 bases stayed unmatched. The CDR3 length is 14 residues. Germline-derived CDR1 and CDR2 are LNHDA and SQIVND (reference sequence). CDR3 bases: TGTGCCAGTACCCACACGACAGGGCACACTGAAGCTTTCTTT. This encodes CASTHTTGHTEAFF.

The rearrangement links TRBV5-4 to TRBJ2-2; 7 bases align to TRBD2. CDR1 and CDR2 (germline): SGHNT, YYREEE (reference sequence). With 4 bases clipped from V and 3 bases from J, the junction kept 6 bases outside the gene matches. This CDR3 contains 15 residues. CDR3 amino acids: CASSIRGGDTGELFF. As DNA, the CDR3 is TGTGCCAGCAGCATACGTGGGGGGGACACCGGGGAGCTGTTTTTT.

This chain joins TRBV28 and TRBJ2-7; D unclear. From germline, CDR1 is MDHEN and CDR2 SYDVKM. Trimming stripped 6 bases from V and 2 bases from J, with 11 bases between. The CDR3 totals 13 residues. This CDR3 reads CASSQTATYEQYF. The DNA for the CDR3 is TGTGCCAGCAGCCAGACCGCCACCTACGAGCAGTACTTC. Complete variable domain (other parts from reference TRBV28 and TRBJ2-7): DVKVTQSSRYLVKRTGEKVFLECVQDMDHENMFWYRQDPGLGLRLIYFSYDVKMKEKGDIPEGYSVSREKKERFSLILESASTNQTSMYLCASSQTATYEQYFGPGTRLTVT.

The rearrangement uses TRBV2 and TRBJ1-1, with no clear D. The CDR3 length is 14 residues. V gave up 4 bases and J gave up 0 bases, with 9 bases separating them. Per the germline V gene, CDR1 is SNHLY and CDR2 is FYNNEI. CDR3 sequence: CASSVWGLNTEAFF. CDR3 sequence (DNA): TGTGCCAGCAGTGTTTGGGGTTTGAACACTGAAGCTTTCTTT.

The chain has TRBV7-9 and TRBJ1-3; D ambiguous. V lost 1 base to trimming and J lost 9 bases, with 13 bases between them. Germline V CDR1 and CDR2: SEHNR, FQNEAQ (reference sequence). The CDR3 consists of 14 residues. The CDR3 coding sequence is TGTGCCAGCAGCTTAGTGCCCCCGGAGAGCACCATATATTTT. As protein: CASSLVPPESTIYF.

This chain uses TRBV7-2 with TRBJ1-1; no reliable D call. The CDR3 consists of 13 residues. The V end lost 1 base, the J end lost 1 base, and 4 bases lay between the germline ends. The germline V gene has CDR1 SGHTA and CDR2 FQGNSA. CDR3 nucleotide sequence: TGTGCCAGCAGCTTAGTAGCGAACACTGAAGCTTTCTTT. Translated, it gives CASSLVANTEAFF.

This CDR3 reads CASSPLELAGGRETQYF. CDR3 nucleotides: TGTGCCAGCAGCCCCTTGGAACTAGCGGGAGGTAGGGAGACCCAGTACTTC. The V gene is TRBV9, the J gene TRBJ2-5; TRBD2 aligns across 12 bases. The CDR3 is 17 residues long. With 4 bases clipped from V and 5 bases from J, the junction kept 12 bases outside the gene matches. Germline V gene sequence: CDR1 SGDLS, CDR2 YYNGEE.

This sequence joins TRBV7-6 and TRBJ1-3, with 7 bases aligning to TRBD1. The CDR3 runs to 15 residues. Germline V gene lookup returns CDR1 SGHVS and CDR2 FNYEAQ. Trimming removed 2 bases from V and 2 bases from J; junction bases left unmatched: 3. Here the CDR3 reads CASSLTQGAGNTIYF. DNA of the CDR3: TGTGCCAGCAGCTTAACCCAGGGGGCTGGAAACACCATATATTTT.

V and J are TRBV15 and TRBJ2-1, with 9 bases aligning to TRBD2. V was clipped by 5 bases and J by 3 bases; unmatched bases: 5. This CDR3 is built from 15 residues. The germline V gene encodes CDR1 LNHNV and CDR2 YYDKDF (reference sequence). As DNA, the CDR3 is TGTGCCACCAGCCAGGAGCGGGAGGACTACAATGAGCAGTTCTTC. Its translation: CATSQEREDYNEQFF. Full variable domain (rest looked up from reference TRBV15 and TRBJ2-1): DAMVIQNPRYQVTQFGKPVTLSCSQTLNHNVMYWYQQKSSQAPKLLFHYYDKDFNNEADTPDNFQSRRPNTSFCFLDIRSPGLGDTAMYLCATSQEREDYNEQFFGPGTRLTVL.

V gene TRBV6-5 combines with J gene TRBJ1-5; tentatively, D is TRBD1 (5 bases). The germline gives CDR1 MNHEY, CDR2 SVGAGI. The CDR3 totals 15 residues. V was clipped by 7 bases and J by 4 bases, with 17 bases between them. The CDR3 region is CASKNEWSGNQPQHF. CDR3 coding DNA: TGTGCCAGCAAAAACGAGTGGTCAGGGAATCAGCCCCAGCATTTT.

The chain carries TRBV23-1 and TRBJ1-2; a weak D match, TRBD1 (6 bases). TRBV23-1 carries the ORF label, with uncertain function. The CDR3 extends over 18 amino acids. DNA for the CDR3: TGCGCGAGCCTTCCGGGGGGGACACCTAGCTTAGTTAACTATGGCTACACCTTC. This translates into CASLPGGTPSLVNYGYTF.

As DNA, the CDR3 is TGTGCCAGCAGCTTAGTAACTGCAACTAATGAAAAACTGTTTTTT. Translating gives CASSLVTATNEKLFF. V is TRBV7-2 and J is TRBJ1-4; the D is unclear. V lost 1 base and J lost 0, with 6 bases in between. The CDR3 covers 15 residues. Germline-derived CDR1 and CDR2 are SGHTA and FQGNSA.

The chain is built from TRBV5-6 and TRBJ2-7; D is possibly TRBD1 (6 bases). Germline V gene lookup returns CDR1 SGHDT and CDR2 YYEEEE. Trimming took off 2 bases at V and 4 bases at J, with 13 bases between the two ends. The CDR3 has 14 residues. For the CDR3, the DNA is TGTGCCAGCAGCTTAGCTACAGGGTGGTACGAGCAGTACTTC. Translation gives CASSLATGWYEQYF.

This sequence joins TRBV6-5 and TRBJ2-7, with no clear D. The CDR3 contains 11 residues. Germline CDR1 is MNHEY and CDR2 is SVGAGI. V dropped 7 bases and J dropped 3 bases, with 7 bases sitting between them. CDR3: CASTRLYEQYF. CDR3 DNA sequence: TGTGCCAGCACTCGACTCTACGAGCAGTACTTC.

The rearrangement uses TRBV5-8 and TRBJ2-1, with TRBD2 matching 15 bases. Per germline, CDR1 SGHTS and CDR2 YDEGEE. Losses at the gene ends were 3 bases for V and 4 bases for J; bases not matched to a gene: 11. The length of the CDR3 is 19 residues. CDR3 sequence: CASSSLGTSGGLWYNEQFF. CDR3 DNA: TGTGCCAGCAGCTCGTTAGGGACTAGCGGGGGGCTGTGGTACAATGAGCAGTTCTTC.

The V and J genes are TRBV28 and TRBJ2-3; 9 bases fit TRBD2. This CDR3 comprises 16 residues. Germline CDR1 and CDR2: MDHEN and SYDVKM. With 5 bases clipped from V and 4 bases from J, the junction kept 10 bases outside the gene matches. CDR3 coding DNA: TGTGCCAGCAGTCCCTTCGGGACTAGCCGGCCAGATACGCAGTATTTT. This gives the protein CASSPFGTSRPDTQYF. Together with reference TRBV28 and TRBJ2-3, the CDR3 gives the full variable domain: DVKVTQSSRYLVKRTGEKVFLECVQDMDHENMFWYRQDPGLGLRLIYFSYDVKMKEKGDIPEGYSVSREKKERFSLILESASTNQTSMYLCASSPFGTSRPDTQYFGPGTRLTVL.

V and J are TRBV7-9 and TRBJ2-1, with TRBD1 identical over 7 bases. The J segment lost 6 bases and the V segment lost 5 bases, leaving 10 bases of the junction unmatched. Germline V gives CDR1 SEHNR, CDR2 FQNEAQ (reference sequence). This CDR3 is built from 15 residues. CDR3 amino acids: CASSADRVVINEQFF. The CDR3 DNA reads as TGTGCCAGCAGCGCCGACAGGGTTGTAATCAATGAGCAGTTCTTC.

This chain joins TRBV19 and TRBJ2-7, with TRBD1 identical over 7 bases. The V gene's germline CDR1 is LNHDA and CDR2 SQIVND (reference sequence). The trim removed 3 bases at V and 3 bases at J, leaving 5 bases unmatched. This CDR3 is 14 amino acids long. This CDR3 reads CASSIRQGNYEQYF. CDR3 in DNA: TGTGCCAGTAGTATCCGACAGGGAAACTACGAGCAGTACTTC.

The chain has TRBV4-1 and TRBJ2-1, with TRBD2 matching over 13 bases. Germline-derived CDR1 and CDR2 are MGHRA and YSYEKL. Unmatched junction bases numbered 5, after V lost 3 bases and J lost 0 bases. This CDR3 has 18 amino acids. In DNA form, the CDR3 reads TGCGCCAGCAGCCAGGAGGGACTAGCGGGACGCTCCTACAATGAGCAGTTCTTC. This codes for CASSQEGLAGRSYNEQFF.

The rearrangement uses TRBV21-1 and TRBJ2-3; no check of the table's D call, TRBD1, against the DNA was made. TRBV21-1 is listed as a pseudogene. This CDR3 contains 16 residues. Here the CDR3 reads CASSNHRVSCTDTQYF. As DNA, the CDR3 is TGTGCCAGCAGCAACCACAGGGTTTCTTGCACAGATACGCAGTATTTT.